This passage covers 25 T cell receptor beta chains from one sample sequenced in a study of blood T cells in healthy people across ages. Together with a sample-barcoded 5' primer, a J-beta primer mix was included in a second PCR lasting about 7 to 11 cycles. Each CDR3 protein gets one entry after TCRdb re-called the 5' RACE reads with MiXCR. The sample carries 1.5 million to 2 million distinct CDR3 sequences, about 30% recorded once. Sequencing used blood. These receptor sequences come from a woman in her 30s in good health.

The rearrangement joins TRBV10-3 to TRBJ2-1, with D perhaps being TRBD1 or TRBD2 (5 bases each). V shed 8 bases and J shed 0 bases, with 14 bases lying between them. This CDR3 comprises 15 residues. Germline assignment: CDR1 ENHRY and CDR2 SYGVKD. The CDR3 spells CAIAGGGNSYNEQFF. For the CDR3, the DNA is TGTGCCATCGCTGGTGGGGGTAACTCCTACAATGAGCAGTTCTTC.

Only a few counts were recorded for this clonotype. This rearrangement joins TRBV20-1 to TRBJ2-7; either TRBD1 or TRBD2 may supply D (5 bases each). Germline CDR1 and CDR2: DFQATT and SNEGSKA (reference sequence). The CDR3 consists of 15 residues. The V and J ends lost 6 bases and 0 bases respectively, with 18 bases between them. The CDR3 DNA reads TGCAGTGCCAGAAGGGACCAGTTTTACTCCTACGAGCAGTACTTC. Protein: CSARRDQFYSYEQYF.

This clonotype came up a few times. The chain links TRBV7-9 to TRBJ2-7; the D gene is possibly TRBD1 (5 bases). The CDR3 loop spans 14 amino acids. The V gene's germline CDR1 is SEHNR and CDR2 FQNEAQ (reference sequence). The V end was cut by 3 bases, the J end by 7 bases, with 16 bases between. The CDR3 region is CASSFGQPAWEQYF. The DNA for the CDR3 is TGTGCCAGCAGCTTCGGACAACCCGCCTGGGAGCAGTACTTC.

This clonotype was seen at least ten times. The genes are TRBV12-3 or TRBV12-4 and TRBJ2-5, with D perhaps TRBD2 (6 bases). Deletions cut 5 bases from V and 1 base from J, with 14 bases between. The CDR3 runs to 15 residues. CDR3 bases: TGTGCCAGCAGTGACAGAAATAGCGGCCAAGAGACCCAGTACTTC. It yields the protein CASSDRNSGQETQYF.

This clonotype was seen at least ten times. The genes are TRBV12-3 or TRBV12-4 and TRBJ2-7; TRBD2 might be the D (10 bases). The CDR3 is 15 residues long. V lost 3 bases and J lost 7, with 19 bases in between. The CDR3 DNA reads TGTGCCAGCAGTTTCCGAGCGGGAGGGACAGGGGAGCAGTACTTC. It is translated as CASSFRAGGTGEQYF.

This clonotype was picked up a small number of times. This rearrangement joins TRBV20-1 to TRBJ2-1, with D unclear. Germline V CDR1 and CDR2: DFQATT, SNEGSKA (reference sequence). Between the trimmed V and J ends, which lost 0 bases and 8 bases, there was a span of 17 bases. CDR3 length: 15 residues. DNA for the CDR3: TGCAGTGCTAGAGATAAGAAGCGCTATGTCCATGAGCAGTTCTTC. Translated: CSARDKKRYVHEQFF.

This clonotype occurred a few times. The chain links TRBV11-3 to TRBJ2-1; 13 bases line up with TRBD2. Germline V gene data show CDR1 as SGHNT and CDR2 as YENEEA. This CDR3 has 22 residues. J was trimmed by 0 bases and V by 5 bases; bases with no gene match: 19. The CDR3 sequence is CASSPTHRTSGGAPSSYNEQFF. The CDR3 DNA follows: TGTGCCAGCAGCCCTACCCACCGGACTAGCGGGGGAGCCCCTAGCTCCTACAATGAGCAGTTCTTC.

On this clonotype itself: A single base separates this from a much larger clone, so it may be a read error. V is TRBV20-1 and J is TRBJ2-1; possibly TRBD2 for D (5 bases). The CDR3 runs to 11 residues. Germline V gene lookup returns CDR1 DFQATT and CDR2 SNEGSKA (reference sequence). The CDR3 here is CSAREEDELFF. CDR3 sequence (DNA): TGCAGTGCCCGAGAGGAGGACGAGCTGTTCTTC.

This clonotype was counted at least ten times. The gene calls are TRBV29-1 and TRBJ2-1; TRBD2 agrees at 9 bases. V lost 0 bases to trimming and J lost 4 bases; unmatched junction nucleotides: 7. CDR3 length: 16 residues. CDR1 and CDR2 from the germline V gene are SQVTM and ANQGSEA. The CDR3 DNA reads as TGCAGCGTTGAAGATTCGGGCGGGGGGGCATACAATGAGCAGTTCTTC. It codes for CSVEDSGGGAYNEQFF.

The chain joins TRBV20-1 to TRBJ2-7, with D possibly being TRBD1 (6 bases). Trimming pared 3 bases from V and 4 bases from J, leaving 16 bases between. Germline-derived CDR1 and CDR2 are DFQATT and SNEGSKA (reference sequence). This CDR3 has 14 residues. CDR3 amino acids: CSARGTPGVYEQYF. The CDR3 bases are TGCAGTGCTAGGGGGACACCTGGGGTTTACGAGCAGTACTTC.

In the case of this clonotype: One end of the junction does not line up with germline, which may come from a read error. The genes are TRBV7-2 and TRBJ2-7; D not resolved. CDR3 length equals 14 residues. Germline V gene lookup returns CDR1 SGHTA and CDR2 FQGNSA. The CDR3 DNA sequence: TGTGCCAGCAGCTTAGGTGACACCTCCTACGAGCGGTACTTC. This encodes CASSLGDTSYERYF.

This clonotype was recorded a few times. The CDR3 nucleotides are TGTGCCAGCAGTCCCTGTAGCGGGGGACAAGAGACCCAGTACTTC. Translation gives CASSPCSGGQETQYF. The V and J genes are TRBV12-3 or TRBV12-4 and TRBJ2-5, with 9 bases matching TRBD2. With V trimmed by 5 bases and J by 2 bases, 6 bases remained unmatched. The CDR3 length is 15 residues.

This clonotype was observed a few times. The chain recombines TRBV29-1 with TRBJ1-1; no clear D. Germline V gene data show CDR1 as SQVTM and CDR2 as ANQGSEA. The CDR3 is made up of 14 amino acids. DNA of the CDR3: TGCAGTGGGTTGTGGGCAGGCATAAACACTGAAGCTTTCTTT. Protein sequence: CSGLWAGINTEAFF.

This clonotype appeared once. CDR3 in amino acids: CASSPDRSSQETQYF. Written as DNA, the CDR3 is TGTGCCAGCTCACCCGACAGGTCGTCCCAAGAGACCCAGTACTTC. The chain recombines TRBV18 with TRBJ2-5, with D maybe TRBD1 (6 bases). This CDR3 is built from 15 residues. Germline CDR1 and CDR2: KGHSH and LQKENI. Trimming removed 3 bases from V and 1 base from J, with 12 bases in between.

The chain recombines TRBV5-1 with TRBJ2-3, with 7 bases that match TRBD2. The V gene's germline CDR1 is SGHRS and CDR2 YFSETQ. This CDR3 is built from 15 residues. V shed 4 bases and J 4 bases; nucleotides not matched to a gene: 9. The CDR3 sequence is CASSDRGRGPDTQYF. CDR3 sequence (DNA): TGCGCCAGCAGCGATCGGGGGAGGGGTCCAGATACGCAGTATTTT. Variable domain in full (rest from reference TRBV5-1 and TRBJ2-3): KAGVTQTPRYLIKTRGQQVTLSCSPISGHRSVSWYQQTPGQGLQFLFEYFSETQRNKGNFPGRFSGRQFSNSRSEMNVSTLELGDSALYLCASSDRGRGPDTQYFGPGTRLTVL.

This clonotype was seen repeatedly, ten times or more. The genes are TRBV10-2 and TRBJ2-7; 7 bases map to TRBD1. Germline-derived CDR1 and CDR2 are WSHSY and SAAADI. CDR3 length: 13 amino acids. J gave up 2 bases and V 6 bases, and 4 bases lay outside the gene matches. For the CDR3, the DNA is TGCGCCAGCAGACCCGGGACAGCCTACGAGCAGTACTTC. Its translation: CASRPGTAYEQYF.

The chain combines TRBV4-2 with TRBJ2-1; D is unclear. V lost 4 bases, J lost 2 bases, and 15 bases lay in between. The CDR3 has 16 residues. Looked up from germline, CDR1 is LGHNA and CDR2 is YNFKEQ. This CDR3 is CASSPFWVGTYNEQFF. The CDR3 nucleotides read TGTGCCAGCAGCCCATTCTGGGTTGGAACCTACAATGAGCAGTTCTTC.

This sequence joins TRBV7-9 and TRBJ2-1; 9 bases align to TRBD2. The CDR3 loop spans 17 amino acids. In germline, CDR1 is SEHNR, CDR2 FQNEAQ (reference sequence). V shed 3 bases, J shed 3 bases, and the junction held 9 bases outside the gene matches. CDR3 in DNA: TGTGCCAGCAGCTTTTCAGGGCGGGGGGGCGTCTACAATGAGCAGTTCTTC. Translating it yields CASSFSGRGGVYNEQFF.

The table lists this clonotype with a few counts. The chain combines TRBV15 with TRBJ1-6; no firm D call. This CDR3 has 16 amino acids. Between the trimmed V and J ends, which lost 1 base and 2 bases, there was a span of 9 bases. Germline CDR1 and CDR2: LNHNV and YYDKDF (reference sequence). The CDR3 sequence is CATSRVPATYNSPLHF. Written as DNA, the CDR3 is TGTGCCACCAGCAGAGTTCCCGCCACCTATAATTCACCCCTCCACTTT.

The chain employs TRBV19 and TRBJ2-1; 7 nucleotides line up with TRBD2. Trimming removed 4 bases from V and 1 base from J; junction bases left unmatched: 10. The length of the CDR3 is 17 residues. CDR1 is LNHDA and CDR2 is SQIVND in the germline V gene (reference sequence). The CDR3 nucleotides are TGTGCCAGTAGTAACCCCCCTCCTAGCGGTTCCTACAATGAGCAGTTCTTC. Protein: CASSNPPPSGSYNEQFF.

Ten or more counts support this clonotype. This sequence joins TRBV7-2 and TRBJ2-7; D might be TRBD2 (6 bases). From germline, CDR1 is SGHTA and CDR2 FQGNSA. Between the trimmed V and J ends, which lost 5 bases and 4 bases, there was a span of 15 bases. The CDR3 has 14 residues. CDR3 sequence reads: CASSLAGGEYEQYF. CDR3 in DNA: TGTGCCAGCAGCCTGGCTGGCGGGGAGTACGAGCAGTACTTC.

This clonotype was seen repeatedly, ten times or more. CDR3 in amino acids: CASSPQTGTGFEQYF. The DNA for the CDR3 is TGTGCCAGCTCACCCCAAACCGGGACAGGGTTCGAGCAGTACTTC. The chain has TRBV18 and TRBJ2-7; TRBD1 agrees at 9 bases. J was trimmed by 6 bases and V by 3 bases; bases with no gene match: 9. The CDR3 is 15 residues long. Germline V CDR1 and CDR2: KGHSH, LQKENI. The full variable domain, in which reference TRBV18 and TRBJ2-7 provide the parts outside the CDR3, is NAGVMQNPRHLVRRRGQEARLRCSPMKGHSHVYWYRQLPEEGLKFMVYLQKENIIDESGMPKERFSAEFPKEGPSILRIQQVVRGDSAAYFCASSPQTGTGFEQYFGPGTRLTVT.

The rearrangement uses TRBV14 and TRBJ2-1, with 10 bases that match TRBD1. V lost 5 bases, J lost 8 bases, and 9 bases stayed unmatched. Germline-derived CDR1 and CDR2 are SGHDN and FVKESK. This CDR3 region has 15 residues. CDR3 in amino acids: CASSTPGTGAHEQFF. The CDR3 DNA reads TGTGCCAGCAGCACTCCCGGGACAGGGGCACATGAGCAGTTCTTC.

The sample holds a few counts of this clonotype. The V call is TRBV5-1, the J call TRBJ1-2; possibly TRBD1 for D (6 bases). This CDR3 is 12 amino acids long. V lost 2 bases and J lost 6, with 8 bases in between. Germline CDR1 and CDR2: SGHRS and YFSETQ. CDR3 in DNA: TGCGCCAGCAGCTTAGACAGGCATGGCTACACCTTC. It specifies CASSLDRHGYTF. The entire variable domain, with the rest obtained from reference TRBV5-1 and TRBJ1-2, is as follows: KAGVTQTPRYLIKTRGQQVTLSCSPISGHRSVSWYQQTPGQGLQFLFEYFSETQRNKGNFPGRFSGRQFSNSRSEMNVSTLELGDSALYLCASSLDRHGYTFGSGTRLTVV.

This clonotype has a handful of counts. The chain recombines TRBV20-1 with TRBJ1-4; no clear D gene. V was shortened by 6 bases and J by 8 bases, with 16 bases between the two germline ends. From germline, CDR1 is DFQATT and CDR2 SNEGSKA (reference sequence). This CDR3 comprises 13 residues. The CDR3 here is CSANQEVAEKLFF. The CDR3 nucleotides are TGCAGTGCCAATCAGGAGGTAGCGGAAAAACTGTTTTTT.